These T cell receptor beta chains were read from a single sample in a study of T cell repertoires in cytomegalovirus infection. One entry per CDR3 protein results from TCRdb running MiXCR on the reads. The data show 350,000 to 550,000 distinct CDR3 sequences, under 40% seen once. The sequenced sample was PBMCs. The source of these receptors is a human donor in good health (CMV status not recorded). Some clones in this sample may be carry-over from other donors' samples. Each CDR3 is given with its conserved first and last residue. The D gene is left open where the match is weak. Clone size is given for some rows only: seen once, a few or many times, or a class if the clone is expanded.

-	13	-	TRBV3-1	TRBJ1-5	TGTGCCAGCAGCCAAGGCCCCAATCAGCCCCAGCATTTT	CASSQGPNQPQHF
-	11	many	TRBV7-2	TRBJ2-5	TGTGCCAGCTCGAGTCAAGAGACCCAGTACTTC	CASSSQETQYF
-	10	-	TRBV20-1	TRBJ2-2	TGCAGTGCTTACACCGGGGAGCTGTTTTTT	CSAYTGELFF
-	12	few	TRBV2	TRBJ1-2	TGTGCCAGCTCCCCAAGGAACTATGGCTACACCTTC	CASSPRNYGYTF
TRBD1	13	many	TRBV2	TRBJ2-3	TGTGCCAGCAGTGAGACAGGGGGCTCCCCGGAATATTTT	CASSETGGSPEYF
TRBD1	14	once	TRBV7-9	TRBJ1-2	TGTGCCAGCAGCCGTGACAGGGGGCAGAATGGCTACAACTTC	CASSRDRGQNGYNF
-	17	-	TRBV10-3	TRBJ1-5	TGTGCCATCAGTGAGTCGAGTGCGATTGGGAGCAATCAGCCCCAGCATTTT	CAISESSAIGSNQPQHF
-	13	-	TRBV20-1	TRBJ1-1	TGCAGTGCCCTCGACACAAAGAACACTGAAGCTTTCTTT	CSALDTKNTEAFF
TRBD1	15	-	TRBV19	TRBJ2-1	TGTGCCAGTAGGCCGGACAGGAGCCACTACAATGAGCAGTTCTTC	CASRPDRSHYNEQFF
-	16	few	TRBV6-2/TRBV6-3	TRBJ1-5	TGTGCCAGCAGTACGGGGGGGTCCCGGAGGAATCAGCCCCAGCATTTT	CASSTGGSRRNQPQHF
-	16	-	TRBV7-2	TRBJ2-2	TGTGCCAGCAGCTTCAGCTTGCTGTCCAACACCGGGGAGCTGTTTTTT	CASSFSLLSNTGELFF
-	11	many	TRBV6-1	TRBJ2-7	TGTGCCAGCGGCACACCCTACGAGCAGTACTTC	CASGTPYEQYF
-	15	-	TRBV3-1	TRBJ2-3	TGTGCCAGCAGCCAAGATCAGGGATCGGGTGATACGCAGTATTTT	CASSQDQGSGDTQYF
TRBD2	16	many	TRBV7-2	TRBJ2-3	TGTGCCAGCAGCTGGACTAGCGGGGTGGCTGTGGATACGCAGTATTTT	CASSWTSGVAVDTQYF
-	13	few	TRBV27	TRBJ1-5	TGTGCCAGCAGTTTAGAGGCGGGTCAGCCCCAGCATTTT	CASSLEAGQPQHF
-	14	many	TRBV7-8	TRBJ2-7	TGTGCCAGCAGCTTGACAGGCGACTCCTACGAGCAGTACTTC	CASSLTGDSYEQYF
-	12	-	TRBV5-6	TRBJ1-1	TGTGCCAGCAGCTTTGTAACAGGCGGAGCTTTCTTT	CASSFVTGGAFF
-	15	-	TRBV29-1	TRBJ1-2	TGCAGCGTTGAAGTTACGGGGCGCAGGCACGGTGGCTACACCTTC	CSVEVTGRRHGGYTF
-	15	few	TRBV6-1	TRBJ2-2	TGTGCCACCCCCACGGTACCCTGGAACACCGGGGAGCTGTTTTTT	CATPTVPWNTGELFF
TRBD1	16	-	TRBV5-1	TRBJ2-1	TGCGCCAGCAGCTTAGGCGTCAGGGGGCCAGACAATGAGCAGTTCTTC	CASSLGVRGPDNEQFF
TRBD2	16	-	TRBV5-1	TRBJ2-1	TGCGCCAGCAGCCCACCCGGACTAGCGGGGGGCAATGAGCAGTTCTTC	CASSPPGLAGGNEQFF
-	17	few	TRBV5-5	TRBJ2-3	TGTGCCAGCAGCTTGGGGGGCGACAGTCTTTCGATGTATACGCAGTATTTT	CASSLGGDSLSMYTQYF
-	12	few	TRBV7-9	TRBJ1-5	TGTGCCAGCAGCTGGGGCTATCAGCCCCAGCATTTT	CASSWGYQPQHF
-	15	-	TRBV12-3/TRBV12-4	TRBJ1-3	TGTGCCAGCAGTCGATCACCGGTACGGGGAAACACCATATATTTT	CASSRSPVRGNTIYF
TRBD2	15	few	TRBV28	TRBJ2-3	TGTGCCAGCAACCTTGGGACTAGCGGCACAGATACGCAGTATTTT	CASNLGTSGTDTQYF
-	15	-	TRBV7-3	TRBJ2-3	TGTGCCAGCAGCCAGGGGGGGGAGTCCACAGATACGCAGTATTTT	CASSQGGESTDTQYF
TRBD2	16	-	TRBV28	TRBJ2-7	TGTGCCAGCAGTCTAGGACTAGCGGCACTCTCCTACGAGCAGTACTTC	CASSLGLAALSYEQYF
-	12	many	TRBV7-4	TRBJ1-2	TGTGCCAGCAGCTTAGGGGGCAGCCTATACACCTTC	CASSLGGSLYTF
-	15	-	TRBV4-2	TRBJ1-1	TGTGCCAGCAGCCAAGACCCCGGGGCGAACACTGAAGCTTTCTTT	CASSQDPGANTEAFF
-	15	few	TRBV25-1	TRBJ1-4	TGTGCCAGCAGTGAACCCGACAGGTTTTGGGAAAAACTGTTTTTT	CASSEPDRFWEKLFF
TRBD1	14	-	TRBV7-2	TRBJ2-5	TGTGCCAGCAGATTAGGGACAGGGCGAGAGCCCCAGTACTTC	CASRLGTGREPQYF
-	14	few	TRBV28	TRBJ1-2	TGTGCCAGCAGTTCTCCTTGGACATCCTATGGCTACACCTTC	CASSSPWTSYGYTF
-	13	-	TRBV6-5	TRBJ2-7	TGTGCCAGCAGTTACTCCTGGGTGGGCGAGCAGTACTTC	CASSYSWVGEQYF
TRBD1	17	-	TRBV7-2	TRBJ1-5	TGTGCCAGCAGCTCAACTCGGACAGGGTTAGGCAATCAGCCCCAGCATTTT	CASSSTRTGLGNQPQHF
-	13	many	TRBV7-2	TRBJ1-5	TGTGCCAGCAGCTCAAATAGGGGTCAGCCCCAGCATTTT	CASSSNRGQPQHF
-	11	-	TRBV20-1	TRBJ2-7	TGCAGTGCTTTCCAGGGTTACGAGCAGTACTTC	CSAFQGYEQYF
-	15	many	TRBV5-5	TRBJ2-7	TGTGCCAGCAGCTTGGGGACAGCACCTATGGGCGAGCAGTACTTC	CASSLGTAPMGEQYF
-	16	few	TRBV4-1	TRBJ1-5	TGCGCCAGCAGCCAAGGGCCCGGTTATAGCAATCAGCCCCAGCATTTT	CASSQGPGYSNQPQHF
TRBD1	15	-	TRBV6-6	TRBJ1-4	TGTGCCAGCAGATACAGGGGGAACTCTAATGAAAAACTGTTTTTT	CASRYRGNSNEKLFF